This TCR beta chain was recovered during a study of cytomegalovirus exposure and HLA in healthy donors. Study overall: The approximately 120 validation repertoires and the approximately 670 first-cohort repertoires shared a platform, a later analysis reported. Study findings and constraints: Investigators reported 164 TCR beta chains as tied to cytomegalovirus. Rare sequences made up most TCRs, while some public TCRs were found in many donors.

On this clone: The antigen remains unidentified.

The assay was immunoSEQ multiplex PCR, and TCRdb's table has in-frame clones only and misses some. The sample yields 200,000 to 250,000 clones, roughly 83% seen once. This CDR3 region has 12 residues. Looked up from germline, CDR1 is GTSNPN and CDR2 is SVGIG (reference sequence). V was trimmed by 4 bases and J by 4 bases, leaving 10 bases between them. Donors were drawn from the 120-subject validation cohort, separate from the approximately 700-subject first cohort. The genes are TRBV30 and TRBJ2-5; D might be TRBD2 (5 bases). This receptor was obtained from a woman under 30 in good health and CMV-seronegative. Sequenced sample: PBMCs. The CDR3 here is CAWTVGRETQYF. The CDR3 nucleotides are TGTGCCTGGACAGTGGGGAGAGAGACCCAGTACTTC.